This TCR beta chain was identified in a study of blood T cell repertoires in COVID-19. The overall study: COVID-19 samples from acute and convalescent phases originated in the United States, Italy and Spain.

With 6 bases clipped from V and 3 bases from J, the junction kept 6 bases outside the gene matches. CDR1 and CDR2 from the germline V gene are KGHSH and LQKENI. The CDR3 loop spans 14 amino acids. Per the study methods: Estimation of nucleated cell counts was performed using reference gene primer amplification. Repertoires were generated with immunoSEQ multiplex PCR, while TCRdb's copy carries only in-frame clones and drops some. The V and J calls and clone size come from that table; D and trimming were worked out from the DNA. The sample carries approximately 6,600 clones, 80% to 90% recorded once. This TCR was sampled from a man older than 75 with active COVID-19. Sequenced sample: peripheral blood. This chain connects TRBV18 to TRBJ2-5, with 8 nucleotides matching TRBD2. The CDR3 loop reads CASSPGLGKETQYF. In DNA form, the CDR3 reads TGTGCCAGCTCTCCGGGACTAGGTAAAGAGACCCAGTACTTC. Full variable domain (rest looked up from reference TRBV18 and TRBJ2-5): NAGVMQNPRHLVRRRGQEARLRCSPMKGHSHVYWYRQLPEEGLKFMVYLQKENIIDESGMPKERFSAEFPKEGPSILRIQQVVRGDSAAYFCASSPGLGKETQYFGPGTRLLVL.